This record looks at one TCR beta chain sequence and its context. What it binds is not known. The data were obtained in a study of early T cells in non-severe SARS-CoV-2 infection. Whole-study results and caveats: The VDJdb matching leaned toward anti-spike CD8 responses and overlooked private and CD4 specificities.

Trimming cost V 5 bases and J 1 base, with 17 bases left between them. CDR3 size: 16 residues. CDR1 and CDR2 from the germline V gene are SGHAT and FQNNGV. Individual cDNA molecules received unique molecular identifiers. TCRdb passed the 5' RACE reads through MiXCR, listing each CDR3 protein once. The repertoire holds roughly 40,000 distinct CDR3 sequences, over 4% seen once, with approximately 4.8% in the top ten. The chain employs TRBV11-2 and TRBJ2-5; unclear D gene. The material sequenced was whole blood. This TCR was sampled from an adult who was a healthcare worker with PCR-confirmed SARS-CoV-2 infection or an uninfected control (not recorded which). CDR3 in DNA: TGTGCCAGCAGCCCGTTTGTCCGGGCAGGCCAAGAGACCCAGTACTTC. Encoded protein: CASSPFVRAGQETQYF. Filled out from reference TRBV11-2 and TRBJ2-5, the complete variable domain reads EAGVAQSPRYKIIEKRQSVAFWCNPISGHATLYWYQQILGQGPKLLIQFQNNGVVDDSQLPKDRFSAERLKGVDSTLKIQPAKLEDSAVYLCASSPFVRAGQETQYFGPGTRLLVL.